This TCR beta chain was captured in a study of T cells in pancreatic ductal adenocarcinoma. Findings and limits, study-wide: Blood clonality (roughly 0.067) did not differ significantly from tumor (around 0.1). Tumor samples had fewer productive templates and about 8-fold fewer unique clonotypes than blood. Enrichment of CD45RO+ effector over naive T cells in tumors may bias clonality. This surgical cohort overrepresents the minority presenting with early-stage disease.

Some clones are missing from TCRdb's copy, which holds only in-frame ones; the method was immunoSEQ multiplex PCR. The sample lists over 85,000 clones, more than 90% seen once, with less than 4% in the top ten. Trimming pared 5 bases from V and 9 bases from J, leaving 11 bases between. CDR1 and CDR2 (germline): MNHEY, SMNVEV (reference sequence). The CDR3 is 12 amino acids. As to this clone: Its target is unknown.

The selected patients with pancreatic ductal adenocarcinoma had surgery but no neoadjuvant therapy. The receptor's source is a human donor with pancreatic ductal adenocarcinoma. The rearrangement uses TRBV27 and TRBJ2-1; D is possibly TRBD2 (5 bases). The sample taken for sequencing was PBMCs. The CDR3 spells CASSATSREQFF. Written as DNA, the CDR3 is TGTGCCAGCAGTGCCACTAGTCGTGAGCAGTTCTTC.